A selection of T cell receptor beta chains follows, all from one sample in a study of blood T cell repertoires in COVID-19. The data were produced by immunoSEQ multiplex PCR, yet TCRdb's version contains in-frame clones alone and is incomplete. The table has about 52,000 clones, over 75% seen once. The specimen was peripheral blood. The receptor set was obtained from a man aged 80 or over with COVID-19, enrolled during active disease. Both conserved end residues are part of each CDR3. The D gene is left open where the match is weak. Expanded clones get a size class; other rows say once, few or many, or leave the size out.

D gene	V gene	clone size	J gene	CDR3 DNA	CDR3 protein
-	TRBV19	-	TRBJ1-6	TGTGCCAGTAGTATCCAGGCAGGTCCTAATTCACCCCTCCACTTT	CASSIQAGPNSPLHF
-	TRBV25-1	-	TRBJ1-1	TGTGCCAGCGGGGAGGGGTGGGGTAACACTGAAGCTTTCTTT	CASGEGWGNTEAFF
TRBD1	TRBV19	-	TRBJ2-2	TGTGCCAGTAGTCGAACCCTACAGGGGGCCACCCTGGCCGGGGAGCTGTTTTTT	CASSRTLQGATLAGELFF
TRBD1	TRBV28	-	TRBJ2-3	TGTGCCAGCAGTTTGAGGACAGGGGGCATAGATACGCAGTATTTT	CASSLRTGGIDTQYF
-	TRBV6-2/TRBV6-3	-	TRBJ1-5	TGTGCCAGCAGTTTCGCCGGGAACAATCAGCCCCAGCATTTT	CASSFAGNNQPQHF
TRBD1	TRBV5-6	few	TRBJ1-4	TGTGCCAGCAGCTTCCTGACAGGGAGAGGTGAAAAACTGTTTTTT	CASSFLTGRGEKLFF
-	TRBV13	-	TRBJ2-1	TGTGCCAGCAGACGGGTACTCAATGAGCAGTTCTTC	CASRRVLNEQFF
TRBD2	TRBV19	-	TRBJ2-2	TGTGCCAGTAGTATAGTAGCGGGCACCGGGGAGCTGTTTTTT	CASSIVAGTGELFF
TRBD2	TRBV5-1	-	TRBJ2-3	TGCGCCAGCAGCTTGGGGGGATTCGCGGGAGGGAACACAGATACGCAGTATTTT	CASSLGGFAGGNTDTQYF
TRBD2	TRBV6-2/TRBV6-3	-	TRBJ2-1	TGTGCCAGCAGTTCCCAGACTAGCGGGATACCAAAACACAATGAGCAGTTCTTC	CASSSQTSGIPKHNEQFF
-	TRBV11-2	many	TRBJ2-7	TGTGCCTCAGGACAGTCCTACGAGCAGTACTTC	CASGQSYEQYF
TRBD1	TRBV20-1	once	TRBJ2-3	TGCAGTGCTAGTAGACGGACAGGGGGCACCGATACGCAGTATTTT	CSASRRTGGTDTQYF
-	TRBV7-6	-	TRBJ1-5	TGTGCCAGCAGCTTAAAGCAGGGAAATCAGCCCCAGCATTTT	CASSLKQGNQPQHF
-	TRBV7-2	-	TRBJ2-1	TGTGCCAGCAGTGTATCGAAGGAGGTCCCGCAGTTCTTC	CASSVSKEVPQFF
-	TRBV6-2/TRBV6-3	-	TRBJ1-1	TGTGCCAGCAGTAGGCCCCAGGGATGGACTGAAGCTTTCTTT	CASSRPQGWTEAFF
-	TRBV5-6	-	TRBJ1-1	TGTGCCAGCAGCCTCCCTGGGGGGGGTTTCACTGAAGCTTTCTTT	CASSLPGGGFTEAFF